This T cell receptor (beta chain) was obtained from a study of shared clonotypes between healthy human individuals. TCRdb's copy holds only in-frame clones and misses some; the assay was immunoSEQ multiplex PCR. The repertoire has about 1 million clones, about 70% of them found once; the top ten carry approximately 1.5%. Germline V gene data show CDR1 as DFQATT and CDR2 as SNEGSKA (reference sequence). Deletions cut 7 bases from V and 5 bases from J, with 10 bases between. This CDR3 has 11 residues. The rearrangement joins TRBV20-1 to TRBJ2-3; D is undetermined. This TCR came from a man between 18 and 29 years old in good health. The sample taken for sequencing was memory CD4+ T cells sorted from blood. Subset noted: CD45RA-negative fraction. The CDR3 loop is CSGGRGDTQYF. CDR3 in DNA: TGCAGTGGTGGGCGAGGAGATACGCAGTATTTT.